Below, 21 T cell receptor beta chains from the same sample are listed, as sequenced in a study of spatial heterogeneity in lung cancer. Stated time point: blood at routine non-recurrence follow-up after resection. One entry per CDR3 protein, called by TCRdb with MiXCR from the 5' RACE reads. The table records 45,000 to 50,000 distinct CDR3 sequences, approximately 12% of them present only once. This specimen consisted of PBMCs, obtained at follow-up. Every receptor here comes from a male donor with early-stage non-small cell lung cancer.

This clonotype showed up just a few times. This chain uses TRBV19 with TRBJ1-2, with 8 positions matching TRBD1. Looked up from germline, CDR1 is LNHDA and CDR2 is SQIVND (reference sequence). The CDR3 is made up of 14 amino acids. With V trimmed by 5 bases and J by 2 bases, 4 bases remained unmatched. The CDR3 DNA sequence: TGTGCCAGTAGTCGACGACAGGGGAACTATGGCTACACCTTC. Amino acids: CASSRRQGNYGYTF.

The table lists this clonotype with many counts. As DNA, the CDR3 is TGTGCCAGCAGCCAATCTGCGGGAGGGGCCCAGCATTTT. It specifies CASSQSAGGAQHF. V and J are TRBV16 and TRBJ1-5; maybe TRBD1 (5 bases). This CDR3 contains 13 residues. From germline, CDR1 is KGHSY and CDR2 FQNENV. Trimming cost V 0 bases and J 11 bases, with 11 bases left between them. The full variable domain, with the rest looked up from reference TRBV16 and TRBJ1-5, is GEEVAQTPKHLVRGEGQKAKLYCAPIKGHSYVFWYQQVLKNEFKFLISFQNENVFDETGMPKERFSAKCLPNSPCSLEIQATKLEDSAVYFCASSQSAGGAQHFGDGTRLSIL.

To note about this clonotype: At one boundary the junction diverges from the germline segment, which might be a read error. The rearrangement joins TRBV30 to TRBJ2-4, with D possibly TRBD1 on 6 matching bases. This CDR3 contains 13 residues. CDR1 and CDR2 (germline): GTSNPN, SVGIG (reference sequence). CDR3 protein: CACSGGAPYIQYF. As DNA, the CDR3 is TGTGCCTGCAGTGGGGGCGCGCCGTACATTCAGTACTTC.

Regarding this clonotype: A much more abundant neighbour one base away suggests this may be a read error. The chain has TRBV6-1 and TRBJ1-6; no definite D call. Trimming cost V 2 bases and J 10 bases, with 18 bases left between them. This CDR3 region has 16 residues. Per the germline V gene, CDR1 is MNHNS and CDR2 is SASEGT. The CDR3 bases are TGTGCCAGCAGTGAACGACATGGACGAGGTCTCTCACCCCTCCACTTT. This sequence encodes CASSERHGRGLSPLHF.

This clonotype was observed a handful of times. The CDR3 loop reads CASSTTSGVADTQYF. The CDR3 DNA sequence: TGTGCCAGCAGCACCACTAGCGGGGTTGCAGATACGCAGTATTTT. The V and J genes are TRBV9 and TRBJ2-3, with 10 bases matching TRBD2. Germline loops: CDR1 SGDLS, CDR2 YYNGEE. J was trimmed by 4 bases and V by 4 bases; bases with no gene match: 6. There are 15 residues in the CDR3.

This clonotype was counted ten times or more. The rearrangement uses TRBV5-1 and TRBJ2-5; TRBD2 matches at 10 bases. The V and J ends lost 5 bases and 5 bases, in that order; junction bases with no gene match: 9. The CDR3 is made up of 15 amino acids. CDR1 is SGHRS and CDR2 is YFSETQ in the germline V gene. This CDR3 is CASSSRLAGRETQYF. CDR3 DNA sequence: TGCGCCAGCAGTTCCCGACTAGCGGGCCGGGAGACCCAGTACTTC.

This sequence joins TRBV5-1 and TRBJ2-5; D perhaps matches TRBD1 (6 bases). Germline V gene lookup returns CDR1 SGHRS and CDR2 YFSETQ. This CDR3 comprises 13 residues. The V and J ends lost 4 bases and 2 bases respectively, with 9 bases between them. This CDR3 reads CASSARGQETQYF. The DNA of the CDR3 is TGCGCCAGCAGCGCGAGGGGGCAAGAGACCCAGTACTTC. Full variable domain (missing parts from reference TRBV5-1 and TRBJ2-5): KAGVTQTPRYLIKTRGQQVTLSCSPISGHRSVSWYQQTPGQGLQFLFEYFSETQRNKGNFPGRFSGRQFSNSRSEMNVSTLELGDSALYLCASSARGQETQYFGPGTRLLVL.

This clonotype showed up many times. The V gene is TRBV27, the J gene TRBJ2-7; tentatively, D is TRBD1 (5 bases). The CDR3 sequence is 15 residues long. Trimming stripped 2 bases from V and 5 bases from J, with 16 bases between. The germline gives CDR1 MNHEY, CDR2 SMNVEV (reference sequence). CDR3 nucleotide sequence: TGTGCCAGCAGTTTAAAACTCGGACAAGTTCACGAGCAGTACTTC. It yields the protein CASSLKLGQVHEQYF.

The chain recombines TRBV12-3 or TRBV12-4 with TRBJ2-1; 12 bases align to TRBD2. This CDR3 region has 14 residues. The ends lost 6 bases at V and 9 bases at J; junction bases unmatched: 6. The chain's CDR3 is CASRLAGGETEQFF. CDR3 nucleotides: TGTGCCAGCAGACTAGCGGGAGGAGAAACTGAGCAGTTCTTC.

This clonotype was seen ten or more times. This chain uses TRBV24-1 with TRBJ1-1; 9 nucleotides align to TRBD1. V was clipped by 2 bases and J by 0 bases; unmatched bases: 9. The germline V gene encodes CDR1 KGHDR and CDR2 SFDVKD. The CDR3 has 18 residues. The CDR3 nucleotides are TGTGCCACCAGTGATTCCAGAAGGGGGACAGGGCTGAACACTGAAGCTTTCTTT. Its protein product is CATSDSRRGTGLNTEAFF.

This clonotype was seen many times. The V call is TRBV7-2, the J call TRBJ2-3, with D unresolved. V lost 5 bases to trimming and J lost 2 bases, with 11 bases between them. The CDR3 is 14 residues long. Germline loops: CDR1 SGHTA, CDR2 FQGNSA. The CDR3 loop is CASSTAGTTDTQYF. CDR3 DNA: TGTGCCAGCAGCACCGCTGGAACCACAGATACGCAGTATTTT.

CDR3 coding DNA: TGCGCCAGCAGCTTGGCCGGGCAGGGCCCCACCTACGAGCAGTACTTC. This sequence encodes CASSLAGQGPTYEQYF. The V gene is TRBV5-1, the J gene TRBJ2-7, with a weak D call TRBD1 (5 bases). Germline V gene lookup returns CDR1 SGHRS and CDR2 YFSETQ. The CDR3 consists of 16 residues. V lost 0 bases to trimming and J lost 2 bases, with 15 bases between them.

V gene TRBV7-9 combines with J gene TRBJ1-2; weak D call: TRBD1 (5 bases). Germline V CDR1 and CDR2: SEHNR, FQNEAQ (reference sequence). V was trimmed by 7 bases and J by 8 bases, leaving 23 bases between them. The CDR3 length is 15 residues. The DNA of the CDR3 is TGTGCCAGCACCCCAAACTTACGGGGCGGGCTAGGCTACACCTTC. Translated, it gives CASTPNLRGGLGYTF.

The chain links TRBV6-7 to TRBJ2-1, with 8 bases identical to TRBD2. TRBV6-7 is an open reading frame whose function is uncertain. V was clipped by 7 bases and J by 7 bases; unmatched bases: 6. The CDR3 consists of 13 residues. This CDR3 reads CASTRTSRNEQFF. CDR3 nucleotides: TGTGCCAGCACAAGGACTAGCCGTAATGAGCAGTTCTTC.

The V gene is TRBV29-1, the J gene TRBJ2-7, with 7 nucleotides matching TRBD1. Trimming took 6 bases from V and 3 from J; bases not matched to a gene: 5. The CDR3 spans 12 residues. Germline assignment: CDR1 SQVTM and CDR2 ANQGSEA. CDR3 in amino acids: CSVLTGFYEQYF. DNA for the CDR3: TGCAGCGTATTGACAGGGTTCTACGAGCAGTACTTC.

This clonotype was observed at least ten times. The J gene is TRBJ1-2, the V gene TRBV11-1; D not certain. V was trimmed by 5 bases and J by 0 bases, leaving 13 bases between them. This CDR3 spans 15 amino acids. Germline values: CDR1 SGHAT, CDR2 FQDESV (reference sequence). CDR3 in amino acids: CASSRGERANYGYTF. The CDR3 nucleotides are TGTGCCAGCAGCCGAGGCGAACGGGCTAACTATGGCTACACCTTC.

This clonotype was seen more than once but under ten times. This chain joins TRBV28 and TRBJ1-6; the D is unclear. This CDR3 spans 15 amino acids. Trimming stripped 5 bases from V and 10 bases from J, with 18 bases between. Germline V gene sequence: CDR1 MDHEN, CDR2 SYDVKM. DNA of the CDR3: TGTGCCAGCAGTATCACGGGTCTCACGCGGTCACCCCTCCACTTT. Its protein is CASSITGLTRSPLHF. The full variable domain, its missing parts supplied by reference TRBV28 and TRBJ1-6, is DVKVTQSSRYLVKRTGEKVFLECVQDMDHENMFWYRQDPGLGLRLIYFSYDVKMKEKGDIPEGYSVSREKKERFSLILESASTNQTSMYLCASSITGLTRSPLHFGNGTRLTVT.

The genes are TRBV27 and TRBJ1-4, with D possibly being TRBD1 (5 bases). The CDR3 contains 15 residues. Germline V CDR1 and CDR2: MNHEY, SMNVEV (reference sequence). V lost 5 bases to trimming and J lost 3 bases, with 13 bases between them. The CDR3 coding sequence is TGTGCCAGCAGTCGGCGCGGGACGGCTAATGAAAAACTGTTTTTT. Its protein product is CASSRRGTANEKLFF. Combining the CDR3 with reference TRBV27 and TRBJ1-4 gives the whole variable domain EAQVTQNPRYLITVTGKKLTVTCSQNMNHEYMSWYRQDPGLGLRQIYYSMNVEVTDKGDVPEGYKVSRKEKRNFPLILESPSPNQTSLYFCASSRRGTANEKLFFGSGTQLSVL.

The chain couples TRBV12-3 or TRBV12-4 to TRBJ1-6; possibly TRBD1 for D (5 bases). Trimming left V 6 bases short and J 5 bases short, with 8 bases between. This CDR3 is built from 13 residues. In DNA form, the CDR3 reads TGTGCCAGCAGGGCAGGGAATAATTCACCCCTCCACTTT. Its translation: CASRAGNNSPLHF.

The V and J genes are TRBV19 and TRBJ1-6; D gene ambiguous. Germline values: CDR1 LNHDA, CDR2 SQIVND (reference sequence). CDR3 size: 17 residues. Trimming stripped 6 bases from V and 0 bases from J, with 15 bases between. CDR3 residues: CASSNKGRSSYNSPLHF. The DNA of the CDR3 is TGTGCCAGTAGCAACAAGGGTCGAAGCTCCTATAATTCACCCCTCCACTTT.

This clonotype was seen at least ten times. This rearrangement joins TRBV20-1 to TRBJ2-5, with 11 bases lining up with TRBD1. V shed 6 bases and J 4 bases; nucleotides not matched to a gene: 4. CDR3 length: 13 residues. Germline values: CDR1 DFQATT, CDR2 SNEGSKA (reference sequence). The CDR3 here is CSAIGTGGETQYF. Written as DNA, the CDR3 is TGCAGTGCAATAGGGACAGGGGGAGAGACCCAGTACTTC.